These T cell receptor beta chains were read from a single sample in a study of blood T cell repertoires in COVID-19. Profiled with immunoSEQ multiplex PCR; TCRdb holds only in-frame clones, not every one. The sample contains tens of thousands of clones, around 80% of which appear only once. The sequencing sample was made of peripheral blood. Every receptor here comes from a woman of 80 years or more with acute or convalescent COVID-19. CDR3s include the opening cysteine and the closing phenylalanine or tryptophan. Each record gives: clone size, D gene, J gene, V gene, CDR3 protein, CDR3 DNA. A D gene is named only where the DNA matches it firmly. The listing skips clone size in some rows; elsewhere it reads once, few, many or a size class.

>-|-|TRBJ1-2|TRBV5-1
CASSLVAGADGYTF
TGCGCCAGCAGCTTGGTTGCAGGCGCCGATGGCTACACCTTC
>-|-|TRBJ1-5|TRBV4-2
CASSQDAGRQPQHF
TGTGCCAGCAGCCAAGATGCAGGGCGTCAGCCCCAGCATTTT
>-|-|TRBJ2-1|TRBV11-2
CASSFREAGNEQFF
TGTGCCAGCAGCTTCAGGGAGGCGGGGAATGAGCAGTTCTTC
>once|TRBD2|TRBJ2-3|TRBV7-2
CASSLGAGGITDTQYF
TGTGCCAGCAGCTTAGGAGCGGGAGGGATCACAGATACGCAGTATTTT
>-|TRBD1|TRBJ2-2|TRBV28
CASSLNRGRTGELFF
TGTGCCAGCAGTTTAAACAGGGGGCGGACCGGGGAGCTGTTTTTT
>many|-|TRBJ1-1|TRBV5-1
CASSLPGMWNTEAFF
TGCGCCAGCAGCTTGCCAGGGATGTGGAACACTGAAGCTTTCTTT
>-|TRBD2|TRBJ2-7|TRBV6-5
CASWTGGPDEQYF
TGTGCCAGCTGGACGGGAGGGCCGGACGAGCAGTACTTC
>-|-|TRBJ2-5|TRBV21-1
CANLFRRCQETQYF
TGTGCCAACCTCTTTCGGCGGTGCCAAGAGACCCAGTACTTC
>few|-|TRBJ1-1|TRBV2
CASSESGVGEAFF
TGTGCCAGCAGTGAATCGGGGGTAGGGGAAGCTTTCTTT
>-|-|TRBJ1-3|TRBV6-6
CASRDSLSGNTIYF
TGTGCCAGCAGGGACAGTTTATCTGGAAACACCATATATTTT
>-|-|TRBJ1-5|TRBV27
CASSLSWGSNQPQHF
TGTGCCAGCAGTTTATCGTGGGGCAGCAATCAGCCCCAGCATTTT
>-|-|TRBJ1-3|TRBV14
CASSYKGLENTIYF
TGTGCCAGCAGCTACAAGGGACTGGAAAACACCATATATTTT
>-|-|TRBJ1-6|TRBV28
CASSSRDGSSYNSPLHF
TGTGCCAGCAGTTCCCGGGACGGGAGCTCCTATAATTCACCCCTCCACTTT
>-|-|TRBJ1-5|TRBV27
CASSKGADQPQHF
TGTGCCAGCAGTAAAGGGGCGGATCAGCCCCAGCATTTT
>-|-|TRBJ2-3|TRBV9
CASVGGPHHDTQYF
TGTGCCTCAGTAGGGGGACCCCATCACGATACGCAGTATTTT
>-|-|TRBJ1-1|TRBV29-1
CSVERNTEAFF
TGCAGCGTTGAGAGGAACACTGAAGCTTTCTTT